This TCR beta chain was obtained from a study of identical twins' blood T cells. Three pairs of healthy female monozygous twins were the donors. Libraries were made from RNA as TCR cDNA, using a modified protocol. Each TCR cDNA library carried sample-specific barcodes on both ends. TCRdb redid the calling of the 5' RACE reads with MiXCR, one entry per CDR3 protein. Of 300,000 to 450,000 distinct CDR3 sequences listed, about 28% were seen once; the top ten hold 6% to 7%. The CDR3 has 13 residues. Germline V gives CDR1 MDHEN, CDR2 SYDVKM. Trimming removed 7 bases at V and 3 bases at J, with 12 bases between.

The material sequenced was PBMCs. The clonotype was recovered from a woman aged 18 to 55 in good health. The V gene is TRBV28, the J gene TRBJ1-1; D call uncertain. The CDR3: CASTPTADTEAFF. In nucleotides, the CDR3 is TGTGCCAGCACCCCCACCGCCGACACTGAAGCTTTCTTT.